This T cell receptor (beta chain) was identified in a study of T cell changes during pregnancy in multiple sclerosis. Measured with immunoSEQ multiplex PCR; TCRdb has only the in-frame clones, and not every one. The sample records tens of thousands of clones, around 94% being singletons. This CDR3 spans 16 amino acids. With 2 bases removed from V and 8 bases from J, the gap between germline ends came to 22 bases. The germline V gene encodes CDR1 GTSNPN and CDR2 SVGIG (reference sequence). The TCR was taken from a female donor in good health, enrolled as a control in a pregnancy study. The sample was peripheral blood, taken in the third trimester of pregnancy. The gene calls are TRBV30 and TRBJ2-1; tentatively, D is TRBD1 (5 bases). This CDR3 is CAWSIDQGIAIDEQFF. CDR3 sequence (DNA): TGTGCCTGGAGTATAGACCAGGGAATTGCCATCGATGAGCAGTTCTTC.